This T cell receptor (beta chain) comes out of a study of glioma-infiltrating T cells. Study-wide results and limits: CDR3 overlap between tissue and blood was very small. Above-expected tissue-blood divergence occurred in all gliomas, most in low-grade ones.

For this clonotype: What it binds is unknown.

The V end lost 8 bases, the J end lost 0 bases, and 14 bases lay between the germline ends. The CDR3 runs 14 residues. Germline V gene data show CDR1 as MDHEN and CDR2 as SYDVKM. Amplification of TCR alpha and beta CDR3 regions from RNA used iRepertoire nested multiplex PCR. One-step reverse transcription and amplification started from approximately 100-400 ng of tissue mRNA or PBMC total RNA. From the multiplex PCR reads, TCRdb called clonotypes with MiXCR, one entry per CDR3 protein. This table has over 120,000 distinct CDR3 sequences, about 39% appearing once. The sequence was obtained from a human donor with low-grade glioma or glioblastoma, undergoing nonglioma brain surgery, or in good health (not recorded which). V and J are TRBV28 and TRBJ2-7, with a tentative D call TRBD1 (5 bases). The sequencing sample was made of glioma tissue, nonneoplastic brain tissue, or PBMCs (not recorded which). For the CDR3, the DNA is TGTGCCAGCTCCACAGGCGCTAACTCCTACGAGCAGTACTTC. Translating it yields CASSTGANSYEQYF.